Sequencing of this TCR beta chain was carried out in a study of blood T cell repertoires in COVID-19 (dated by TCRdb to 2019 to 2021). For the wider study: Samples covering the acute and convalescent phases of COVID-19 were provided by collaborators in the United States, Italy and Spain. The prospective study material was composed of cDNA or gDNA derived from T cells, B-cell-depleted T cells, or PBMCs. Deeply sampled blood TCRbeta repertoires from subjects exposed to, actively infected with, or recovered from COVID-19 were included in the dataset. A freely available public database, intended as a resource for researchers studying the immune response to SARS-CoV-2, is where the repertoires were released. The samples were drawn from the first 160 participants of the ongoing ImmuneRACE study and from under 1,500 subjects provided by 6 global collaborators. The sample metadata nearly always contained a de-identified subject ID, COVID-19 status, age in years and sex. Where HLA class I and class II types were available, the types were taken from metadata supplied by the sample provider, not from assay-based typing.

General study outcomes and caveats: The quantity of clinical and demographic metadata differed by source and by participant and was supplied without curation.

Concerning this clone: The antigen it recognizes is unknown. Base qualities are missing; no much larger clone stands one base away.

TCRbeta CDR3 regions were amplified from genomic DNA by means of the immunoSEQ Assay, a bias-controlled multiplex PCR. In the paper's pipeline: The number of nucleated cells in each sample was estimated from the amplification of reference gene primers within the assay. Sequence reads were collapsed and filtered to measure the absolute abundance of every unique TCRbeta CDR3 rearrangement. Productive Simpson clonality was computed per sample as the square root of Simpson's diversity index over productive rearrangements. TCRdb re-hosts the immuneACCESS table, in-frame sequences only. Its copies lack some clones; in the studies checked, an unresolved V gene accounts for under half of them, and the cause for the rest is not known. From that table come the V and J calls and clone size; the DNA was used to work out D and trimming. For this sample the table gives a few hundred thousand clones, of which around three quarters were detected only once. Jointly, the top ten make up 3.3% of the sample.

CDR1 is given as LGHNA and CDR2 as YSLEER, both from the germline V gene. The germline ends are 13 bases apart after V is trimmed by 0 bases and J by 1 base. The cysteine opens and the phenylalanine closes a CDR3 of 17 amino acids. Only the CDR3 region is kept as DNA, spanning 51 bases read in frame from base 1. Collaborating institutions collected whole blood in K2EDTA tubes following their own protocols. For TCRbeta analysis, collaborators shipped samples as frozen whole blood, isolated PBMCs, or DNA extracted from either of those sample types. Sequenced sample: peripheral blood. The rearrangement joined TRBV4-3 to TRBJ2-1; TRBD1 might be the D gene, on 6 matching bases. This clonotype originated in a woman older than 75 with acute or convalescent COVID-19. The nucleotide sequence is TGCGCCAGCAGCCAAGACCCCGGACAGTGGTCCTACAATGAGCAGTTCTTC. Its coded protein is CASSQDPGQWSYNEQFF.